These 27 T cell receptor beta chains were sequenced from one sample in a study of cytomegalovirus exposure and HLA in healthy donors. The PCR used 60 Vbeta and 13 Jbeta primers. Data came from immunoSEQ multiplex PCR; TCRdb stores just in-frame clones and leaves some out. The repertoire includes 98,000 or so clones, about a tenth of them detected once, and under 6% sits in the top ten. The sample taken for sequencing was PBMCs. These receptors all come from a man aged 35-49 years in good health and CMV-seropositive.

This clone has a handful of counts. The rearrangement joins TRBV7-4 to TRBJ2-6; 8 positions match TRBD1. The CDR3 contains 19 residues. V lost 5 bases to trimming and J lost 0 bases; unmatched junction nucleotides: 12. Germline assignment: CDR1 SGHVT and CDR2 SQSDAQ. The CDR3 nucleotides read TGTGCCAGCAGCCCTGTGGGGGCAGGGGGCGCCTCTGGGGCCAACGTCCTGACTTTC. Protein product: CASSPVGAGGASGANVLTF.

This clone was detected a few times. The chain carries TRBV6-1 and TRBJ1-5, with D perhaps TRBD1 (5 bases). The germline V gene encodes CDR1 MNHNS and CDR2 SASEGT. The V gene lost 1 base and the J gene lost 7 bases, with 14 bases spanning the gap. The CDR3 runs 15 residues. CDR3 loop: CASSEGVLGGQPQHF. The CDR3 bases are TGTGCCAGCAGTGAAGGGGTCCTCGGGGGACAGCCCCAGCATTTT.

This clone was counted between two and nine times. The gene calls are TRBV6-5 and TRBJ2-3; no clear D gene. CDR3 size: 13 residues. In germline, CDR1 is MNHEY, CDR2 SVGAGI. V dropped 3 bases and J dropped 4 bases, with 8 bases sitting between them. The CDR3 DNA follows: TGTGCCAGCAGTTATTTCCTTTCAGATACGCAGTATTTT. Its translation: CASSYFLSDTQYF.

The CDR3 reads CASSPGQVAKNIQYF. In DNA, the CDR3 is TGTGCCAGCAGCCCAGGACAGGTTGCCAAAAACATTCAGTACTTC. The V call is TRBV5-4, the J call TRBJ2-4; 7 nucleotides agree with TRBD1. This CDR3 is built from 15 residues. Germline assignment: CDR1 SGHNT and CDR2 YYREEE (reference sequence). V lost 4 bases, J lost 1 base, and 5 bases stayed unmatched. Supplemented by reference TRBV5-4 and TRBJ2-4, the full variable domain reads ETGVTQSPTHLIKTRGQQVTLRCSSQSGHNTVSWYQQALGQGPQFIFQYYREEENGRGNFPPRFSGLQFPNYSSELNVNALELDDSALYLCASSPGQVAKNIQYFGAGTRLSVL.

This chain connects TRBV11-3 to TRBJ2-5; 14 positions agree with TRBD2. The J call is doubtful: the DNA matches TRBJ2-7 better. Germline V gene data show CDR1 as SGHNT and CDR2 as YENEEA. The CDR3 is 16 amino acids. The CDR3 region is CASSLRLAGGDYEQYF. CDR3 bases: TGTGCCAGCAGCCTGAGACTAGCGGGAGGGGACTACGAGCAGTACTTC.

This chain links TRBV5-1 with TRBJ2-2; 7 nucleotides match TRBD1. CDR1 SGHRS and CDR2 YFSETQ come from the germline V gene. The trim removed 5 bases at V and 5 bases at J, leaving 6 bases unmatched. The CDR3 spans 14 residues. CDR3 nucleotides: TGCGCCAGCAGTCTGGACAGGAGGACCGGGGAGCTGTTTTTT. Encoded protein: CASSLDRRTGELFF.

The CDR3 here is CASSIARLSVNEQFF. CDR3 nucleotide sequence: TGCGCCAGCAGCATAGCGAGGTTGTCGGTCAATGAGCAGTTCTTC. This rearrangement joins TRBV5-1 to TRBJ2-1; D possibly corresponds to TRBD2 (5 bases). The V end lost 4 bases, the J end lost 6 bases, and 17 bases lay between the germline ends. The germline V gene encodes CDR1 SGHRS and CDR2 YFSETQ. The CDR3 has 15 amino acids. Full variable domain (outside the CDR3, taken from reference TRBV5-1 and TRBJ2-1): KAGVTQTPRYLIKTRGQQVTLSCSPISGHRSVSWYQQTPGQGLQFLFEYFSETQRNKGNFPGRFSGRQFSNSRSEMNVSTLELGDSALYLCASSIARLSVNEQFFGPGTRLTVL.

The chain links TRBV15 to TRBJ2-7, with 8 positions matching TRBD1. The CDR3 is 15 amino acids. V lost 0 bases, J lost 0 bases, and 1 base stayed unmatched. Germline V gives CDR1 LNHNV, CDR2 YYDKDF (reference sequence). In DNA, the CDR3 is TGTGCCACCAGCAGAGATCAGGGGGCCTCCTACGAGCAGTACTTC. This sequence encodes CATSRDQGASYEQYF.

Worth noting for this clone: Germline and junction disagree at one end, which may indicate a read error. The J gene is TRBJ2-7, the V gene TRBV7-7; 15 bases line up with TRBD2. Germline V gene lookup returns CDR1 SSHAT and CDR2 FNYEAQ (reference sequence). The CDR3 has 16 residues. The CDR3 is CASSLLPGLAGGEQYF. The CDR3 coding sequence is TGTGCTAGCAGCTTACTTCCGGGACTAGCGGGGGGCGAGCAGTACTTC.

The genes are TRBV5-4 and TRBJ1-1; 8 bases agree with TRBD1. CDR3 length: 14 amino acids. Losses at the gene ends were 0 bases for V and 6 bases for J; bases not matched to a gene: 4. The germline V gene has CDR1 SGHNT and CDR2 YYREEE (reference sequence). The CDR3 DNA reads TGTGCCAGCAGCTTGGGGACAGGGTCCGCTGAAGCTTTCTTT. This codes for CASSLGTGSAEAFF. The entire variable domain, with the rest obtained from reference TRBV5-4 and TRBJ1-1, is as follows: ETGVTQSPTHLIKTRGQQVTLRCSSQSGHNTVSWYQQALGQGPQFIFQYYREEENGRGNFPPRFSGLQFPNYSSELNVNALELDDSALYLCASSLGTGSAEAFFGQGTRLTVV.

The J gene is TRBJ1-2, the V gene TRBV7-2; 8 nucleotides align to TRBD1. Germline loops: CDR1 SGHTA, CDR2 FQGNSA. This CDR3 has 15 residues. V lost 10 bases and J lost 0; bases outside the gene matches: 10. This CDR3 reads CATTLDRASNYGYTF. The CDR3 DNA is TGTGCCACCACTTTGGACAGGGCTTCTAACTATGGCTACACCTTC.

This clone was found a few times. The identical CDR3 is also encoded by other nucleotide sequences in the sample. The CDR3 region has the DNA TGTGCCAGCAGAAGTAGGGACTTCTCCTCCACAGATACGCAGTATTTT. Protein product: CASRSRDFSSTDTQYF. The rearrangement joins TRBV2 to TRBJ2-3, with D perhaps TRBD2 (6 bases). Germline CDR1 SNHLY, CDR2 FYNNEI. V was trimmed by 6 bases and J by 2 bases, leaving 18 bases between them. The CDR3 length is 16 residues.

This clone turned up a few times. The gene calls are TRBV14 and TRBJ2-3; D is perhaps TRBD1 (6 bases). The V gene lost 4 bases and the J gene lost 6 bases, with 20 bases spanning the gap. The CDR3 has 16 amino acids. Per the germline V gene, CDR1 is SGHDN and CDR2 is FVKESK. CDR3 bases: TGTGCCAGCAGCCCCCCTCTAGGACAGAGGTCCGATACGCAGTATTTT. Amino acids: CASSPPLGQRSDTQYF.

The chain's CDR3 is CASSVARLASYGTDTQYF. CDR3 DNA: TGTGCCAGCAGCGTAGCCCGACTAGCGTCTTACGGCACAGATACGCAGTATTTT. The chain has TRBV9 and TRBJ2-3; 8 bases map to TRBD2. This CDR3 comprises 18 residues. Germline V gene lookup returns CDR1 SGDLS and CDR2 YYNGEE. The J segment lost 1 base and the V segment lost 0 bases, leaving 10 bases of the junction unmatched. Combining the CDR3 with reference TRBV9 and TRBJ2-3 gives the whole variable domain DSGVTQTPKHLITATGQRVTLRCSPRSGDLSVYWYQQSLDQGLQFLIQYYNGEERAKGNILERFSAQQFPDLHSELNLSSLELGDSALYFCASSVARLASYGTDTQYFGPGTRLTVL.

This clone came up a few times. V and J are TRBV7-8 and TRBJ2-2; D remains ambiguous. CDR1 SGHVS and CDR2 FQNEAQ come from the germline V gene. This CDR3 spans 13 amino acids. Trimming pared 6 bases from V and 4 bases from J, leaving 9 bases between. The CDR3 sequence: CASRSLPTGELFF. CDR3 DNA sequence: TGTGCCAGCAGATCTCTTCCCACCGGGGAGCTGTTTTTT.

The gene calls are TRBV2 and TRBJ1-5; D is uncertain. Trimming took off 4 bases at V and 4 bases at J, with 14 bases between the two ends. This CDR3 comprises 15 residues. In germline, CDR1 is SNHLY, CDR2 FYNNEI. The CDR3 reads CASSGPRLTNQPQHF. The CDR3, as DNA: TGTGCCAGCAGTGGCCCCCGTCTTACTAATCAGCCCCAGCATTTT.

The V call is TRBV7-3, the J call TRBJ2-1; 10 bases agree with TRBD2. J was trimmed by 4 bases and V by 5 bases; bases with no gene match: 5. The CDR3 extends over 15 amino acids. Germline V gene lookup returns CDR1 SGHTA and CDR2 FQGTGA. The CDR3 nucleotides are TGTGCCAGCAGCCTACTAGCGGGGTCTTACAATGAGCAGTTCTTC. Protein: CASSLLAGSYNEQFF.

The V and J genes are TRBV30 and TRBJ1-5; no definite D call. This CDR3 comprises 13 residues. V shed 2 bases and J shed 5 bases, with 10 bases lying between them. CDR1 is GTSNPN, CDR2 SVGIG, per germline (reference sequence). The DNA of the CDR3 is TGTGCCTGGAGTTCCGGGTGGTATCAGCCCCAGCATTTT. Residues: CAWSSGWYQPQHF. Full variable domain (missing parts from reference TRBV30 and TRBJ1-5): SQTIHQWPATLVQPVGSPLSLECTVEGTSNPNLYWYRQAAGRGLQLLFYSVGIGQISSEVPQNLSASRPQDRQFILSSKKLLLSDSGFYLCAWSSGWYQPQHFGDGTRLSIL.

The chain links TRBV7-9 to TRBJ2-1; D unresolved. The germline V gene has CDR1 SEHNR and CDR2 FQNEAQ (reference sequence). This CDR3 contains 13 residues. The V gene lost 2 bases and the J gene lost 6 bases, with 8 bases spanning the gap. This chain's CDR3 is CASSLTSTNEQFF. Written as DNA, the CDR3 is TGTGCCAGCAGCTTAACGAGCACCAATGAGCAGTTCTTC.

This clone was observed a few times. The chain links TRBV10-1 to TRBJ2-3; no clear D. V was cut by 0 bases and J by 1 base, with 11 bases left in between. Germline V gene lookup returns CDR1 WNHNN and CDR2 SYGVQD (reference sequence). The CDR3 has 16 amino acids. CDR3 protein: CASSESCFRCTDTQYF. The CDR3 DNA follows: TGCGCCAGCAGTGAGTCGTGTTTCCGGTGCACAGATACGCAGTATTTT.

In this sample, this clone turned up a few times. V usage is TRBV6-1 and J usage is TRBJ1-3, with D unclear. The CDR3 runs 17 residues. Germline assignment: CDR1 MNHNS and CDR2 SASEGT. V was clipped by 2 bases and J by 4 bases, with 18 bases between them. As DNA, the CDR3 is TGTGCCAGCAGTGAATGGTGGGCCCAGGCGACAGGAAACACCATATATTTT. It translates to CASSEWWAQATGNTIYF.

This clone was detected a few times. The V call is TRBV2, the J call TRBJ1-4; 11 bases agree with TRBD1. This CDR3 region has 15 residues. CDR1 SNHLY and CDR2 FYNNEI come from the germline V gene. Trimming took 4 bases from V and 8 from J; bases not matched to a gene: 6. DNA of the CDR3: TGTGCCAGCAGTGCCGGGACAGGGGGACGCGAAAAACTGTTTTTT. It yields the protein CASSAGTGGREKLFF.

The genes are TRBV10-3 and TRBJ2-5; possibly TRBD2 for D (5 bases). Germline lookup yields CDR1 ENHRY and CDR2 SYGVKD. The CDR3 is 15 amino acids. V lost 0 bases and J lost 5, with 13 bases in between. CDR3 DNA sequence: TGTGCCATCAGTGAGTCCGTGGGAGTCGGGGAGACCCAGTACTTC. It specifies CAISESVGVGETQYF.

The chain combines TRBV11-2 with TRBJ2-3; 10 bases map to TRBD2. V shed 5 bases, J shed 5 bases, and the junction held 7 bases outside the gene matches. This CDR3 contains 15 residues. Germline CDR1 and CDR2: SGHAT and FQNNGV. For the CDR3, the DNA is TGTGCCAGCAGCATTCTAGCGGGAGTGGGAGATACGCAGTATTTT. It translates to CASSILAGVGDTQYF.

Only a few counts were recorded for this clone. The chain recombines TRBV14 with TRBJ2-2, with 8 bases matching TRBD1. Germline V gene lookup returns CDR1 SGHDN and CDR2 FVKESK. Trimming at V came to 6 bases and at J to 1 base, leaving 1 base not matched to a gene. There are 14 residues in the CDR3. Here the CDR3 reads CASRTGVNTGELFF. The CDR3 nucleotides read TGTGCCAGCAGGACAGGGGTGAACACCGGGGAGCTGTTTTTT.

J is TRBJ1-5 and V is TRBV7-8, with a weak D call TRBD1 (6 bases). Germline V CDR1 and CDR2: SGHVS, FQNEAQ. V was trimmed by 1 base and J by 0 bases, leaving 19 bases between them. CDR3 size: 19 residues. As DNA, the CDR3 is TGTGCCAGCAGCTTAGGAGGACAGCCCTTCAGCTATAGCAATCAGCCCCAGCATTTT. Its protein is CASSLGGQPFSYSNQPQHF.

V usage is TRBV10-2 and J usage is TRBJ2-1, with 16 positions matching TRBD2. V lost 4 bases and J lost 8; bases outside the gene matches: 5. CDR3 length: 16 amino acids. CDR1 and CDR2 (germline): WSHSY, SAAADI. The CDR3: CASSALGTSGRDEQFF. The CDR3 DNA is TGCGCCAGCAGTGCATTAGGGACTAGCGGGAGGGATGAGCAGTTCTTC.